What follows are 8 T cell receptor beta chains derived from one specimen sequenced in a study of blood T cell repertoires in COVID-19. TCRdb's table, derived via immunoSEQ multiplex PCR, lists solely in-frame clones and lacks some. Of 90,000 to 150,000 clones listed, around 79% were seen once; the top ten hold 2% to 3%. The sequencing sample was made of peripheral blood. Receptors were obtained from a man aged 50 to 60 with acute or convalescent COVID-19.

This sequence joins TRBV5-1 and TRBJ1-4; a weak D match, TRBD1 (6 bases). CDR1 and CDR2 from the germline V gene are SGHRS and YFSETQ. Trimming took off 0 bases at V and 8 bases at J, with 17 bases between the two ends. This CDR3 comprises 16 residues. The CDR3: CASSLVQGNGKEKLFF. CDR3 sequence (DNA): TGCGCCAGCAGCTTGGTTCAGGGGAACGGAAAGGAAAAACTGTTTTTT. Variable domain in full (rest from reference TRBV5-1 and TRBJ1-4): KAGVTQTPRYLIKTRGQQVTLSCSPISGHRSVSWYQQTPGQGLQFLFEYFSETQRNKGNFPGRFSGRQFSNSRSEMNVSTLELGDSALYLCASSLVQGNGKEKLFFGSGTQLSVL.

The chain has TRBV30 and TRBJ1-2; D is ambiguous. The ends were cut back, 1 base at V and 2 bases at J, with 20 bases in the middle. Germline V gene data show CDR1 as GTSNPN and CDR2 as SVGIG (reference sequence). The CDR3 extends over 17 amino acids. CDR3: CAWSGSYPTGKNYGYTF. CDR3 DNA: TGTGCCTGGAGTGGAAGTTACCCAACGGGAAAAAACTATGGCTACACCTTC.

The chain links TRBV6-5 to TRBJ2-1; D is possibly TRBD2 (6 bases). The V and J ends lost 8 bases and 7 bases respectively, with 21 bases between them. The CDR3 has 15 residues. Germline values: CDR1 MNHEY, CDR2 SVGAGI. The CDR3 DNA sequence: TGTGCCAGCGGAGGTTGGCCTAGCGCGCAGAATGAGCAGTTCTTC. This translates into CASGGWPSAQNEQFF.

The V and J genes are TRBV5-4 and TRBJ2-7, with D tentatively TRBD1 (5 bases). The V end lost 0 bases, the J end lost 3 bases, and 10 bases lay between the germline ends. Germline V CDR1 and CDR2: SGHNT, YYREEE (reference sequence). There are 14 residues in the CDR3. For the CDR3, the DNA is TGTGCCAGCAGCTTGGAGGACACAGGCTACGAGCAGTACTTC. Protein product: CASSLEDTGYEQYF.

V gene TRBV18 combines with J gene TRBJ2-7; TRBD1 is a possible D gene (6 bases). V lost 3 bases and J 4 bases, leaving 7 bases between the germline ends. The CDR3 has 12 residues. CDR1 KGHSH and CDR2 LQKENI come from the germline V gene. The CDR3 DNA sequence: TGTGCCAGCTCACCCGGACAGTACGAGCAGTACTTC. It codes for CASSPGQYEQYF.

This sequence joins TRBV30 and TRBJ1-2; TRBD1 agrees at 8 bases. The trim removed 4 bases at V and 6 bases at J, leaving 10 bases unmatched. The length of the CDR3 is 14 residues. Germline CDR1 reads GTSNPN; CDR2 reads SVGIG (reference sequence). Written as DNA, the CDR3 is TGTGCCTGGAAAGGGACAGGACCTTTTAATGGCTACACCTTC. Residues: CAWKGTGPFNGYTF.

V and J are TRBV11-2 and TRBJ2-3, with TRBD2 identical over 10 bases. The CDR3 contains 18 residues. J was trimmed by 2 bases and V by 1 base; bases with no gene match: 9. Germline CDR1 SGHAT, CDR2 FQNNGV. The CDR3 loop is CASSLGFLGTSDTDTQYF. CDR3 in DNA: TGTGCCAGCAGCTTAGGTTTCCTCGGGACTAGCGACACAGATACGCAGTATTTT.

This chain connects TRBV19 to TRBJ2-7; D not certain. The germline CDR1 and CDR2 sequences are LNHDA and SQIVND (reference sequence). The CDR3 runs to 12 residues. Trimming removed 9 bases from V and 2 bases from J, with 11 bases in between. DNA for the CDR3: TGTGCCAGCCCCGTAGTAACCTACGAGCAGTACTTC. Encoded protein: CASPVVTYEQYF.